This entry concerns a single T cell receptor (beta chain). Its antigen is still unknown. J gave up 3 bases and V 4 bases, and 8 bases lay outside the gene matches. Germline V gene lookup returns CDR1 SEHNR and CDR2 FQNEAQ (reference sequence). This CDR3 has 15 residues. The repertoire was sequenced with immunoSEQ multiplex PCR; TCRdb's copy has only in-frame clones and lacks some. Of some 86,000 clones in the sample, more than 75% were seen once. This entry belongs to a study of T cell responses to AZD1222 COVID-19 vaccine. Study results and caveats: Per reports, nearly half of all spike-specific TCRs target regions that are unmutated in variants.

The clonotype originates from an adult in good health. This rearrangement joins TRBV7-9 to TRBJ2-7, with 8 nucleotides matching TRBD1. This specimen consisted of peripheral blood, obtained on day 0 of AZD1222 vaccination. CDR3 residues: CASSSFRDRNYEQYF. The CDR3 DNA reads TGTGCCAGCAGCTCGTTCCGGGACAGGAACTACGAGCAGTACTTC.